The rows below give T cell receptor beta chains drawn from one sample of a study of long-term antiretroviral therapy in people with HIV. Profiled with immunoSEQ multiplex PCR; TCRdb holds only in-frame clones, not every one. The table has just over 15,000 clones, about 79% seen once. The sample here was unsorted PBMCs, taken just before starting antiretroviral therapy. Every receptor here comes from a man aged 40-50 years with HIV. CDR3s leave out the opening cysteine and the closing phenylalanine or tryptophan. Each record gives: clone size, V gene, D gene, J gene, CDR3 protein. A D gene is named only where the DNA matches it firmly. Clone size is shown for a subset of rows, as once, few, many or a class of expanded clone.

clone_size: NA; v_call: TRBV5-4; d_call: NA; j_call: TRBJ2-5; cdr3_aa: ASSIDRSETQY
clone_size: NA; v_call: TRBV7-2; d_call: NA; j_call: TRBJ1-5; cdr3_aa: ASSLGENQPQH
clone_size: NA; v_call: TRBV30; d_call: TRBD2; j_call: NA; cdr3_aa: AWSRTSSYEQY
clone_size: NA; v_call: TRBV11-1; d_call: TRBD1; j_call: TRBJ1-2; cdr3_aa: ASSPVGTGRNYGYT
clone_size: NA; v_call: TRBV7-6; d_call: TRBD1; j_call: TRBJ2-1; cdr3_aa: ASSLVRGTGDSYNEQF
clone_size: NA; v_call: TRBV13; d_call: TRBD1; j_call: TRBJ2-1; cdr3_aa: ASSPQGASIKYEQF
clone_size: NA; v_call: TRBV6-4; d_call: NA; j_call: TRBJ2-7; cdr3_aa: ASSDSNRAAYEQY
clone_size: NA; v_call: TRBV14; d_call: TRBD2; j_call: TRBJ2-4; cdr3_aa: ASSQDLRGSGKETKNIQY
clone_size: NA; v_call: TRBV14; d_call: NA; j_call: TRBJ2-7; cdr3_aa: ASSQGGQAARRYEQY
clone_size: NA; v_call: TRBV6-1; d_call: NA; j_call: TRBJ2-7; cdr3_aa: ASSESRLGNEQY
clone_size: NA; v_call: TRBV5-6; d_call: TRBD1; j_call: TRBJ1-5; cdr3_aa: ASSIRDRGDQPQH
clone_size: NA; v_call: TRBV7-9; d_call: NA; j_call: TRBJ2-6; cdr3_aa: ASSISSSGANVLT
clone_size: NA; v_call: TRBV4-1; d_call: NA; j_call: TRBJ1-4; cdr3_aa: ASSQDGQLSNEKLF
clone_size: NA; v_call: TRBV19; d_call: NA; j_call: TRBJ1-5; cdr3_aa: ASSEGRSNQPQH
clone_size: NA; v_call: TRBV18; d_call: TRBD2; j_call: TRBJ2-3; cdr3_aa: ASSPPTVAGYTDTQY
clone_size: NA; v_call: TRBV2; d_call: NA; j_call: TRBJ1-1; cdr3_aa: ASSVQFDRAF
clone_size: once; v_call: TRBV7-9; d_call: NA; j_call: TRBJ2-7; cdr3_aa: ASSLVDSSYGSYEQY
clone_size: NA; v_call: TRBV29-1; d_call: NA; j_call: TRBJ1-2; cdr3_aa: SVCRDPANYGYT
clone_size: NA; v_call: TRBV6-6; d_call: TRBD1; j_call: TRBJ1-2; cdr3_aa: ASTRNHRGGNGYT
clone_size: NA; v_call: TRBV7-2; d_call: NA; j_call: TRBJ2-1; cdr3_aa: ASSLVAEMGQF
clone_size: NA; v_call: TRBV5-1; d_call: NA; j_call: TRBJ2-7; cdr3_aa: ASSLLDGTYEQY
clone_size: NA; v_call: TRBV30; d_call: NA; j_call: TRBJ2-1; cdr3_aa: AWSPYIGNEQF
clone_size: NA; v_call: TRBV10-2; d_call: TRBD2; j_call: TRBJ2-1; cdr3_aa: ASSVSGTPYNEQF
clone_size: NA; v_call: TRBV14; d_call: TRBD1; j_call: TRBJ2-3; cdr3_aa: ASSQGATGADTQY
clone_size: NA; v_call: TRBV11-3; d_call: NA; j_call: TRBJ1-1; cdr3_aa: ASSPSQGNTEAF
clone_size: NA; v_call: TRBV4-1; d_call: NA; j_call: TRBJ2-3; cdr3_aa: ASSPPSEGTQY
clone_size: NA; v_call: TRBV6-6; d_call: NA; j_call: TRBJ1-2; cdr3_aa: ASSYSKGTYGYT
clone_size: NA; v_call: TRBV5-1; d_call: NA; j_call: TRBJ1-3; cdr3_aa: ASSLGASGNTIY
clone_size: NA; v_call: TRBV11-2; d_call: NA; j_call: TRBJ1-2; cdr3_aa: ASSSLSGWGDGYT
clone_size: NA; v_call: TRBV9; d_call: NA; j_call: TRBJ2-6; cdr3_aa: ASSDRVFGANVLT
clone_size: NA; v_call: TRBV6-5; d_call: NA; j_call: TRBJ1-2; cdr3_aa: ASRDKGSYT
clone_size: once; v_call: TRBV4-2; d_call: NA; j_call: TRBJ1-2; cdr3_aa: ASSQDLLTAYGYT